Each of the 13 T cell receptor beta chains below was sequenced from the same sample in a study of shared clonotypes between healthy human individuals (dated by TCRdb to 2019 to 2021). The protocol used for the library was the immunoSEQ multiplex PCR assay. The immuneACCESS repertoire file appears here via TCRdb, limited to in-frame rearrangements. These files lack a portion of the clones; in checked studies, under half of the deficit traces to unresolved V genes, and the cause of the others is not known. The sample includes roughly 500,000 clones, with around 79% observed a single time. Together, the top ten hold over 10% of the sample. Sequencing was performed on PBMCs. The receptors were sampled from a woman in her thirties or forties in good health. Some clones in this sample may be carry-over from other donors' samples.

The chain has TRBV11-2 and TRBJ2-2, with TRBD2 matching over 11 bases. The CDR3 sequence is 16 residues long. The J segment lost 2 bases and the V segment lost 4 bases, leaving 3 bases of the junction unmatched. Germline-derived CDR1 and CDR2 are SGHAT and FQNNGV. DNA for the CDR3: TGTGCCAGCAGCTCGGGACTAGCGGTTAACACCGGGGAGCTGTTTTTT. It yields the protein CASSSGLAVNTGELFF. Supplemented by reference TRBV11-2 and TRBJ2-2, the full variable domain reads EAGVAQSPRYKIIEKRQSVAFWCNPISGHATLYWYQQILGQGPKLLIQFQNNGVVDDSQLPKDRFSAERLKGVDSTLKIQPAKLEDSAVYLCASSSGLAVNTGELFFGEGSRLTVL.

The chain links TRBV19 to TRBJ2-5; the match to TRBD1 covers 8 bases. The CDR3 has 15 amino acids. J gave up 5 bases and V 5 bases, and 10 bases lay outside the gene matches. The germline gives CDR1 LNHDA, CDR2 SQIVND (reference sequence). CDR3 amino acids: CASSARGQVVETQYF. In DNA form, the CDR3 reads TGTGCCAGTAGTGCGCGGGGACAGGTGGTGGAGACCCAGTACTTC.

The chain combines TRBV6-1 with TRBJ2-2; weak D call: TRBD2 (6 bases). The germline V gene has CDR1 MNHNS and CDR2 SASEGT. The CDR3 contains 17 residues. V gave up 0 bases and J gave up 4 bases, with 15 bases separating them. CDR3 nucleotide sequence: TGTGCCAGCAGTGAAGCCGCGTGGGGACTGGGCACCGGGGAGCTGTTTTTT. This gives the protein CASSEAAWGLGTGELFF.

The V call is TRBV7-9, the J call TRBJ2-1; D gene unclear. The CDR3 is 14 amino acids. The germline V gene encodes CDR1 SEHNR and CDR2 FQNEAQ (reference sequence). Trimming removed 6 bases from V and 7 bases from J, with 16 bases in between. CDR3 in amino acids: CASRPDSTRNEQFF. CDR3 nucleotides: TGTGCCAGCAGACCCGACTCGACCCGTAATGAGCAGTTCTTC. The entire variable domain, with the rest obtained from reference TRBV7-9 and TRBJ2-1, is as follows: DTGVSQNPRHKITKRGQNVTFRCDPISEHNRLYWYRQTLGQGPEFLTYFQNEAQLEKSRLLSDRFSAERPKGSFSTLEIQRTEQGDSAMYLCASRPDSTRNEQFFGPGTRLTVL.

The chain uses TRBV11-2 and TRBJ2-1, with D unclear. Between the trimmed V and J ends, which lost 2 bases and 0 bases, there was a span of 8 bases. The CDR3 has 15 residues. In germline, CDR1 is SGHAT, CDR2 FQNNGV. CDR3: CASSLFSSSYNEQFF. In DNA form, the CDR3 reads TGTGCCAGCAGCTTATTCTCAAGCTCCTACAATGAGCAGTTCTTC.

The CDR3 DNA reads as TGTGCCAGCAGCCCCTCCCTAGGGGGGTCCTACAATGAGCAGTTCTTC. Translation gives CASSPSLGGSYNEQFF. V and J are TRBV7-2 and TRBJ2-1; perhaps D is TRBD1 or TRBD2 (6 bases each). The germline V gene encodes CDR1 SGHTA and CDR2 FQGNSA. The CDR3 has 16 amino acids. V gave up 5 bases and J gave up 1 base, with 15 bases separating them.

The chain has TRBV15 and TRBJ2-5, with D perhaps given as TRBD1 or TRBD2 (5 bases each). Germline CDR1 and CDR2: LNHNV and YYDKDF (reference sequence). This CDR3 comprises 15 residues. V gave up 3 bases and J gave up 1 base, with 12 bases separating them. CDR3 sequence reads: CATSSLSGTQETQYF. The CDR3 DNA reads TGTGCCACCAGCAGCCTATCCGGGACCCAAGAGACCCAGTACTTC. Looking up the rest from reference TRBV15 and TRBJ2-5 gives the full variable domain: DAMVIQNPRYQVTQFGKPVTLSCSQTLNHNVMYWYQQKSSQAPKLLFHYYDKDFNNEADTPDNFQSRRPNTSFCFLDIRSPGLGDTAMYLCATSSLSGTQETQYFGPGTRLLVL.

This clone was seen a few times. The chain is built from TRBV28 and TRBJ2-1; maybe TRBD2 (6 bases). With 10 bases removed from V and 5 bases from J, the gap between germline ends came to 21 bases. Per germline, CDR1 MDHEN and CDR2 SYDVKM. The length of the CDR3 is 15 residues. CDR3 residues: CATHTRRAGHNEQFF. Here the CDR3 DNA reads TGTGCCACCCATACTAGGAGGGCGGGACACAATGAGCAGTTCTTC.

This clone was seen once. The rearrangement joins TRBV7-2 to TRBJ2-7, with 10 bases that match TRBD1. This CDR3 is 15 amino acids long. Germline V gene data show CDR1 as SGHTA and CDR2 as FQGNSA. V lost 1 base and J lost 0; bases outside the gene matches: 0. CDR3 in DNA: TGTGCCAGCAGCTTAGGGACAGGGGGCTCCTACGAGCAGTACTTC. Its translation: CASSLGTGGSYEQYF. Full variable domain (remainder filled in from reference TRBV7-2 and TRBJ2-7): GAGVSQSPSNKVTEKGKDVELRCDPISGHTALYWYRQSLGQGLEFLIYFQGNSAPDKSGLPSDRFSAERTGGSVSTLTIQRTQQEDSAVYLCASSLGTGGSYEQYFGPGTRLTVT.

The chain is built from TRBV6-6 and TRBJ1-5; D is unresolved. This CDR3 region has 14 residues. The ends were cut back, 2 bases at V and 5 bases at J, with 10 bases in the middle. Germline CDR1 MNHNY, CDR2 SVGAGI (reference sequence). This CDR3 reads CASSYGSEYQPQHF. The CDR3 region has the DNA TGTGCCAGCAGTTACGGGTCAGAGTATCAGCCCCAGCATTTT.

The chain links TRBV5-1 to TRBJ2-3, with D perhaps TRBD1 or TRBD2 (5 bases each). Germline V gene lookup returns CDR1 SGHRS and CDR2 YFSETQ. Trimming stripped 0 bases from V and 6 bases from J, with 11 bases between. The CDR3 has 14 residues. The CDR3 DNA reads TGCGCCAGCAGCTTGGATGGGGGTAGGGATACGCAGTATTTT. It specifies CASSLDGGRDTQYF.

The chain couples TRBV9 to TRBJ2-1; D possibly corresponds to TRBD1 (5 bases). Germline-derived CDR1 and CDR2 are SGDLS and YYNGEE. V was clipped by 3 bases and J by 0 bases, with 13 bases between them. The CDR3 contains 16 residues. CDR3 sequence reads: CASSAQVLFSYNEQFF. Here the CDR3 DNA reads TGTGCCAGCAGCGCACAGGTTCTATTCTCCTACAATGAGCAGTTCTTC.

The rearrangement links TRBV5-1 to TRBJ1-1; D remains ambiguous. Germline lookup yields CDR1 SGHRS and CDR2 YFSETQ. This CDR3 is built from 13 residues. V dropped 0 bases and J dropped 7 bases, with 10 bases sitting between them. In DNA, the CDR3 is TGCGCCAGCAGCTTGGCGGGGTCCAGTGAAGCTTTCTTT. Amino acids: CASSLAGSSEAFF.